A selection of T cell receptor beta chains follows, all from one sample in a study of cytomegalovirus exposure and HLA in healthy donors. Assay used: immunoSEQ multiplex PCR; TCRdb lists only in-frame clones, some missing. Among about 160,000 clones, around 79% were seen once, and the ten largest hold about 3.7%. The sample comprised PBMCs. These receptor sequences come from a human donor in good health. The CDR3 runs from the conserved cysteine through the conserved F or W. Fields, in order: D gene, CDR3 length, J gene, V gene, clone size, CDR3 DNA, CDR3 protein. D genes are given only for firm matches. Some rows mark clone size as missing; the rest say once, few, many or name a class of expanded clone.

TRBD2 15 TRBJ2-1 TRBV10-3 NA TGTGCCAGCCAGACTAGCGTGAGCTCCTACAATGAGCAGTTCTTC CASQTSVSSYNEQFF
NA 15 TRBJ1-5 TRBV28 NA TGTGCCAGCAGTTTGGGCCAGGGGTATCGCCAGCCCCAGCATTTT CASSLGQGYRQPQHF
NA 14 TRBJ1-1 TRBV2 NA TGTGCCAGCAGTGCCCAGGGTCCCAACACTGAAGCTTTCTTT CASSAQGPNTEAFF
TRBD1 15 TRBJ2-5 TRBV7-3 NA TGTGCCAGCAGCCCTCAAGGGACAGGGATTAAGACCCAGTACTTC CASSPQGTGIKTQYF
TRBD1 15 TRBJ1-5 TRBV6-5 NA TGTGCCAGCAGTTCTGCAGGGGGTGGCAATCAGCCCCAGCATTTT CASSSAGGGNQPQHF
NA 13 TRBJ1-2 TRBV6-5 once TGTGCCAGCAGTAAAGGACTAAACTATGGCTACACCTTC CASSKGLNYGYTF
TRBD2 14 TRBJ2-2 TRBV6-5 NA TGTGCCAGCAGCCGCGGGGGAGGCGCCGGGGAGCTGTTTTTT CASSRGGGAGELFF
TRBD2 15 TRBJ2-7 TRBV5-1 NA TGCGCCAGCAGCTTTGTTGCGGGAGCCCCCGACGAGCAGTACTTC CASSFVAGAPDEQYF
TRBD2 14 TRBJ2-1 TRBV7-9 NA TGTGCCAGCAGCTTCGTGCGGGAGCGTAGTGAGCAGTTCTTC CASSFVRERSEQFF
TRBD1 15 TRBJ2-7 TRBV9 NA TGTGCCAGCAGCGACATAGCAGGGGGCCGGGGCGAGCAGTACTTC CASSDIAGGRGEQYF
NA 17 TRBJ1-5 TRBV18 NA TGTGCCAGCTCACTACTGGGGGGGGATTATAGCAATCAGCCCCAGCATTTT CASSLLGGDYSNQPQHF
TRBD2 14 TRBJ2-1 TRBV7-3 NA TGTGCCAGCAGCCATTGGGGGGGGGTAAATGAGCAGTTCTTC CASSHWGGVNEQFF
NA 13 TRBJ2-7 TRBV11-2 NA TGTGCCAGCAGCGTCGACAGTCACTACGAGCAGTACTTC CASSVDSHYEQYF
NA 15 TRBJ1-6 TRBV6-5 NA TGTGCCGCTAAACCAAGCGAGCGCGGGGTTTCACCCCTCCACTTT CAAKPSERGVSPLHF